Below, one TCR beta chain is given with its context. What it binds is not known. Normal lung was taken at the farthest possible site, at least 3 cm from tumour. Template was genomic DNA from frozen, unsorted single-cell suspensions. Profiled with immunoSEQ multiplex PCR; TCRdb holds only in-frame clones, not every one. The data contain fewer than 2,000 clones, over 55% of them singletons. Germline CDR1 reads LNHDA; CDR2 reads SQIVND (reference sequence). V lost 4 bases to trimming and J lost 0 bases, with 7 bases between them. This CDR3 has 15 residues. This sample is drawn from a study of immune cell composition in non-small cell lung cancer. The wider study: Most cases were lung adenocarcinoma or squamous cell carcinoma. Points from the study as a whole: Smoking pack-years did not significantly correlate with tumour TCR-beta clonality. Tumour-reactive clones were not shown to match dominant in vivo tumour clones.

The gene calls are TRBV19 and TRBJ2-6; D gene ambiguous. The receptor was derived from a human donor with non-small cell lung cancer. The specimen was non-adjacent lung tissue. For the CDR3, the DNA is TGTGCCAGTAGTAGAGTGAACTCTGGGGCCAACGTCCTGACTTTC. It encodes CASSRVNSGANVLTF.